Shown below are 21 T cell receptor beta chains from a single sample sequenced in a study of T cells in Graves' hyperthyroidism and ophthalmopathy. Regions amplified from RNA transcripts were the TCR beta CDR3 regions. An initial round of RT-PCR targeting the TCR CDR3 relied on the HTBI primer set. TCRdb recomputed calls from the multiplex PCR reads with MiXCR, one row per CDR3 protein. The sample comprises some 350,000 distinct CDR3 sequences, under 20% of which are singletons, and about 3.7% rests with the top ten. Sequencing used blood. The source is a woman aged 18-29 years with Graves' hyperthyroidism.

About this clonotype itself: This may come from a read error, since a much larger clone is one base off. The CDR3 region is CAGGTGGTGELFF. In nucleotides, the CDR3 is TGTGCCGGCGGGACAGGGGGGACCGGGGAGCTGTTTTTT. The J gene is TRBJ2-2, the V gene TRBV12-3 or TRBV12-4; 11 positions match TRBD1. The CDR3 totals 13 residues. The trim removed 11 bases at V and 5 bases at J, leaving 4 bases unmatched.

This clonotype was counted a few times. The chain has TRBV7-2 and TRBJ1-3; no definite D call. The CDR3 runs 13 residues. The germline V gene encodes CDR1 SGHTA and CDR2 FQGNSA. V was trimmed by 6 bases and J by 3 bases, leaving 9 bases between them. The CDR3 region is CASSPNNGNTIYF. For the CDR3, the DNA is TGTGCCAGCAGTCCAAATAATGGAAACACCATATATTTT. The whole variable domain, remainder taken from reference TRBV7-2 and TRBJ1-3, is GAGVSQSPSNKVTEKGKDVELRCDPISGHTALYWYRQSLGQGLEFLIYFQGNSAPDKSGLPSDRFSAERTGGSVSTLTIQRTQQEDSAVYLCASSPNNGNTIYFGEGSWLTVV.

This clonotype was seen many times. The chain carries TRBV3-1 and TRBJ2-7; D ambiguous. The germline gives CDR1 LGHDT, CDR2 YNNKEL (reference sequence). The CDR3 covers 12 residues. V dropped 4 bases and J dropped 4 bases, with 8 bases sitting between them. The CDR3 DNA reads as TGTGCCAGCAGCCCGAACGATTACGAGCAGTACTTC. The encoded protein is CASSPNDYEQYF.

The V gene is TRBV6-5, the J gene TRBJ1-5, with D possibly being TRBD1 (6 bases). There are 18 residues in the CDR3. V dropped 4 bases and J dropped 6 bases, with 25 bases sitting between them. Germline CDR1 MNHEY, CDR2 SVGAGI. This CDR3 is CASSFRSPSDRQGQPQHF. CDR3 nucleotide sequence: TGTGCCAGCAGTTTTAGATCTCCGTCTGACAGGCAAGGTCAGCCCCAGCATTTT.

This clonotype was recorded many times. In DNA, the CDR3 is TGTGCCAGCAGCGAGACAGGGATCTATGGCTACACCTTC. This encodes CASSETGIYGYTF. The chain has TRBV12-3 or TRBV12-4 and TRBJ1-2; 7 bases are shared with TRBD1. With 6 bases clipped from V and 4 bases from J, the junction kept 5 bases outside the gene matches. The CDR3 runs to 13 residues.

This clonotype was picked up a small number of times. This chain links TRBV4-1 with TRBJ1-2; TRBD1 matches at 8 bases. The CDR3 loop spans 16 amino acids. Germline CDR1 MGHRA, CDR2 YSYEKL. V trimming: 0 bases; J trimming: 4 bases; junction bases outside the gene matches: 7. CDR3 amino acids: CASSQDVSGGSYGYTF. DNA for the CDR3: TGCGCCAGCAGCCAAGACGTGTCAGGGGGCAGCTATGGCTACACCTTC.

This clonotype occurred many times. The V gene is TRBV2, the J gene TRBJ1-1; TRBD1 is a possible D gene (6 bases). Germline assignment: CDR1 SNHLY and CDR2 FYNNEI. The CDR3 has 13 amino acids. V lost 7 bases to trimming and J lost 10 bases, with 19 bases between them. CDR3 in amino acids: CASTPSAGGLAFF. DNA of the CDR3: TGTGCCAGCACCCCATCTGCTGGGGGGCTAGCTTTCTTT.

V gene TRBV19 combines with J gene TRBJ2-7, with D unresolved. V dropped 4 bases and J dropped 2 bases, with 6 bases sitting between them. There are 12 residues in the CDR3. Germline assignment: CDR1 LNHDA and CDR2 SQIVND (reference sequence). The CDR3 DNA reads TGTGCCAGTAGTACCTTACCCTACGAGCAGTACTTC. Translated, it gives CASSTLPYEQYF.

This clonotype was observed at least ten times. The rearrangement links TRBV24-1 to TRBJ2-5, with D uncertain. The V and J ends lost 1 base and 5 bases respectively, with 4 bases between them. CDR3 size: 12 residues. Germline V gene data show CDR1 as KGHDR and CDR2 as SFDVKD. CDR3 in DNA: TGTGCCACCAGTGATTTAACGGAGACCCAGTACTTC. Translation gives CATSDLTETQYF.

This clonotype has more than one count but fewer than ten. A much larger clonotype is one base distant, so this may be a read error. The chain couples TRBV6-1 to TRBJ2-5; no firm D call. The CDR3 runs to 12 residues. The V end lost 3 bases, the J end lost 5 bases, and 7 bases lay between the germline ends. The germline gives CDR1 MNHNS, CDR2 SASEGT. CDR3 loop: CASSEVLETQYF. The CDR3 coding sequence is TGTGCCAGCAGTGAGGTTTTGGAGACCCAGTACTTC.

This clonotype has ten or more counts. The V and J genes are TRBV24-1 and TRBJ1-2, with D possibly matching TRBD1 (6 bases). The V end was cut by 1 base, the J end by 7 bases, with 6 bases between. The CDR3 spans 12 residues. Per germline, CDR1 KGHDR and CDR2 SFDVKD. The DNA for the CDR3 is TGTGCCACCAGTGATTTCAGGGGTGGCTACACCTTC. Translation: CATSDFRGGYTF.

This clonotype was found a few times. This chain's CDR3 is CSVVVIDSSGNTIYF. The CDR3 nucleotides read TGCAGCGTTGTAGTTATCGACAGCTCTGGAAACACCATATATTTT. The chain carries TRBV29-1 and TRBJ1-3, with D perhaps matching TRBD1 (5 bases). Trimming pared 4 bases from V and 0 bases from J, leaving 13 bases between. This CDR3 is 15 amino acids long. Germline CDR1 is SQVTM and CDR2 is ANQGSEA.

Only a few counts were recorded for this clonotype. CDR3 in amino acids: CASNFDWQGASETQYF. For the CDR3, the DNA is TGCGCCAGCAACTTCGATTGGCAGGGGGCGTCCGAGACCCAGTACTTC. The rearrangement links TRBV5-1 to TRBJ2-5, with TRBD1 matching 8 bases. The V and J ends lost 6 bases and 5 bases, in that order; junction bases with no gene match: 15. The CDR3 contains 16 residues. Looked up from germline, CDR1 is SGHRS and CDR2 is YFSETQ.

This clonotype was observed many times. The chain uses TRBV20-1 and TRBJ1-1, with unresolved D. The CDR3 spans 12 residues. V lost 2 bases and J 6 bases, leaving 10 bases between the germline ends. CDR1 and CDR2 (germline): DFQATT, SNEGSKA (reference sequence). CDR3 sequence reads: CSARPMGPEAFF. The CDR3 DNA sequence: TGCAGTGCTAGACCTATGGGTCCTGAAGCTTTCTTT.

This clonotype occurred many times. The chain carries TRBV19 and TRBJ1-1, with D unclear. Germline lookup yields CDR1 LNHDA and CDR2 SQIVND (reference sequence). This CDR3 is 11 amino acids long. Deletions cut 2 bases from V and 6 bases from J, with 4 bases between. The CDR3 coding sequence is TGTGCCAGTAGTATATTTTCTGAAGCTTTCTTT. It yields the protein CASSIFSEAFF.

This clonotype was seen at least ten times. The CDR3, as DNA: TGTGCCAGCAGTGGGTCAGGGGGGATCTATGGCTACACCTTC. This gives the protein CASSGSGGIYGYTF. The gene calls are TRBV2 and TRBJ1-2; TRBD1 agrees at 7 bases. This CDR3 has 14 amino acids. The V segment lost 4 bases and the J segment 4 bases; nucleotides outside the gene matches: 6. CDR1 and CDR2 from the germline V gene are SNHLY and FYNNEI.

This clonotype showed up just a few times. The chain carries TRBV11-2 and TRBJ2-5; D gene ambiguous. V was trimmed by 2 bases and J by 1 base, leaving 5 bases between them. This CDR3 region has 13 residues. Germline V CDR1 and CDR2: SGHAT, FQNNGV. The CDR3 region has the DNA TGTGCCAGCAGCTTAAAGGTCCAAGAGACCCAGTACTTC. Translation: CASSLKVQETQYF.

This clonotype was recorded many times. CDR3 protein: CSAAFSGGVSYEQYF. The CDR3 bases are TGCAGTGCTGCCTTCTCGGGGGGAGTCTCCTACGAGCAGTACTTC. The chain has TRBV20-1 and TRBJ2-7; TRBD2 matches 7 bases. Germline V CDR1 and CDR2: DFQATT, SNEGSKA (reference sequence). The junction had 10 bases not matched to a gene; V was cut back by 5 bases and J by 0 bases. CDR3 length: 15 residues.

V and J are TRBV12-3 or TRBV12-4 and TRBJ2-6; TRBD1 agrees at 7 bases. The CDR3 loop spans 15 amino acids. Losses at the gene ends were 5 bases for V and 2 bases for J; bases not matched to a gene: 3. CDR3 DNA: TGTGCCAGCAGTCAGGGGGACACTGGGGCCAACGTCCTGACTTTC. It encodes CASSQGDTGANVLTF.

In this sample, this clonotype turned up many times. This chain joins TRBV20-1 and TRBJ2-5, with TRBD2 matching 10 bases. CDR1 and CDR2 (germline): DFQATT, SNEGSKA (reference sequence). The CDR3 has 20 residues. The V gene end was trimmed by 2 bases and the J gene end by 5 bases; junction bases not matched to a gene: 23. The CDR3 nucleotides are TGCAGTGCTAGAAGTTGGGGCAGAACTCAAGCGGGGGGGCATATGGAGACCCAGTACTTC. Translating gives CSARSWGRTQAGGHMETQYF.

Ten or more counts support this clonotype. The chain uses TRBV27 and TRBJ2-5; 10 positions match TRBD2. J was trimmed by 2 bases and V by 5 bases; bases with no gene match: 5. Germline assignment: CDR1 MNHEY and CDR2 SMNVEV (reference sequence). CDR3 length: 15 amino acids. CDR3 protein: CASSPVLAGQETQYF. The CDR3 DNA reads as TGTGCCAGCAGTCCGGTACTAGCGGGGCAAGAGACCCAGTACTTC.